The source of this T cell receptor beta chain is a study of blood T cell repertoires in COVID-19. Study in general: Spain, Italy and the United States supplied samples that represented acute and convalescent COVID-19. Sources were T cells, B-cell-depleted T cells, or PBMCs; the material itself was cDNA or gDNA.

Per the original methods: Reference gene primer amplification gave estimated nucleated cell counts. Assay: immunoSEQ multiplex PCR; the TCRdb copy retains only in-frame clones and omits some. V and J calls plus clone size are reproduced from that table; the DNA served to infer D and trimming. This table has roughly 150,000 clones, approximately 91% appearing once. This CDR3 spans 16 amino acids. CDR1 SGDLS and CDR2 YYNGEE come from the germline V gene. The junction had 8 bases not matched to a gene; V was cut back by 2 bases and J by 3 bases. The V and J genes are TRBV9 and TRBJ2-7, with 10 bases matching TRBD1. Input material: peripheral blood. This TCR was sampled from a man aged 18 to 30 with acute or convalescent COVID-19. CDR3 DNA sequence: TGTGCCAGCAGCGTCGAACCGGGACAGGGGATCTACGAGCAGTACTTC. This sequence encodes CASSVEPGQGIYEQYF.